The 31 T cell receptor beta chains listed next were all sequenced from one sample in a study of T cells in Graves' hyperthyroidism and ophthalmopathy. The TCR beta CDR3 regions underwent amplification using RNA transcripts as the source. A first-round RT-PCR of the TCR CDR3 used the HTBI primer set. TCRdb ran MiXCR on the multiplex PCR reads and lists one entry per CDR3 protein. The profile shows approximately 210,000 distinct CDR3 sequences, under 20% of them singletons. Sequencing was carried out using blood. All receptors come from a man aged 45 to 65 with Graves' hyperthyroidism.

Regarding this clonotype: One end of the junction fails to match germline, which may point to a read error. The rearrangement uses TRBV19 and TRBJ2-7; D possibly corresponds to TRBD1 (6 bases). This CDR3 is built from 12 residues. Germline V gene data show CDR1 as LNHDA and CDR2 as SQIVND (reference sequence). The CDR3 region has the DNA TGTGCCAGTGGTATGGGGACAAGCGAGCAGTACTTC. As protein: CASGMGTSEQYF.

The chain couples TRBV28 to TRBJ1-4, with a tentative D call TRBD1 (5 bases). Between the trimmed V and J ends, which lost 4 bases and 3 bases, there was a span of 15 bases. The CDR3 loop spans 16 amino acids. Germline V gene lookup returns CDR1 MDHEN and CDR2 SYDVKM. For the CDR3, the DNA is TGTGCCAGCAGTTCGCCTGTCGCGGGGGCTAATGAAAAACTGTTTTTT. Its translation is CASSSPVAGANEKLFF.

The rearrangement links TRBV20-1 to TRBJ2-3, with 9 bases identical to TRBD2. The ends lost 6 bases at V and 0 bases at J; junction bases unmatched: 4. There are 14 residues in the CDR3. Germline CDR1 reads DFQATT; CDR2 reads SNEGSKA (reference sequence). The CDR3 DNA reads as TGCAGTGCCCCACTAGCGGGTAGCACAGATACGCAGTATTTT. As protein: CSAPLAGSTDTQYF.

This clonotype was seen at least ten times. The J gene is TRBJ2-7, the V gene TRBV5-1; the match to TRBD1 covers 8 bases. V lost 4 bases, J lost 6 bases, and 6 bases stayed unmatched. Germline CDR1 and CDR2: SGHRS and YFSETQ. The CDR3 loop spans 13 amino acids. The CDR3: CASSRTGFGEQYF. In DNA form, the CDR3 reads TGCGCCAGCAGCCGGACAGGGTTTGGCGAGCAGTACTTC.

The rearrangement uses TRBV11-2 and TRBJ2-2; D call uncertain. Between the trimmed V and J ends, which lost 1 base and 6 bases, there was a span of 9 bases. Germline CDR1 SGHAT, CDR2 FQNNGV. CDR3 length: 14 amino acids. The CDR3 DNA follows: TGTGCCAGCAGCTTAGTACCAAGGGCCGGGGAGCTGTTTTTT. This encodes CASSLVPRAGELFF.

This clonotype was recorded many times. This chain connects TRBV7-9 to TRBJ2-3; TRBD1 matches at 7 bases. Losses at the gene ends were 5 bases for V and 3 bases for J; bases not matched to a gene: 2. Germline CDR1 and CDR2: SEHNR and FQNEAQ (reference sequence). There are 13 residues in the CDR3. CDR3 bases: TGTGCCAGCAGCCAACAGGGGACAGATACGCAGTATTTT. It is translated as CASSQQGTDTQYF. The full variable domain, rest sourced from reference TRBV7-9 and TRBJ2-3, is DTGVSQNPRHKITKRGQNVTFRCDPISEHNRLYWYRQTLGQGPEFLTYFQNEAQLEKSRLLSDRFSAERPKGSFSTLEIQRTEQGDSAMYLCASSQQGTDTQYFGPGTRLTVL.

The chain has TRBV6-5 and TRBJ2-5; unclear D gene. Germline V gene sequence: CDR1 MNHEY, CDR2 SVGAGI. V lost 4 bases, J lost 0 bases, and 9 bases lay in between. This CDR3 region has 14 residues. CDR3 sequence (DNA): TGTGCCAGCAGTTCGAGTGGGGACCAAGAGACCCAGTACTTC. This gives the protein CASSSSGDQETQYF.

This clonotype was detected ten times or more. The chain has TRBV2 and TRBJ1-6; D might be TRBD1 (5 bases). The CDR3 loop spans 14 amino acids. Germline V gene data show CDR1 as SNHLY and CDR2 as FYNNEI. V was pared by 7 bases and J by 9 bases, with 16 bases between. The DNA of the CDR3 is TGTGCCAGCACTTGGCAGGGTATACCTTCACCCCTCCACTTT. The encoded protein is CASTWQGIPSPLHF.

This clonotype was seen ten or more times. V usage is TRBV28 and J usage is TRBJ2-5; 7 nucleotides match TRBD1. The CDR3 totals 15 residues. The ends lost 6 bases at V and 4 bases at J; junction bases unmatched: 11. Germline CDR1 and CDR2: MDHEN and SYDVKM. In DNA, the CDR3 is TGTGCCAGCAGCTATCGGGACAGTTGGGCAGAGACCCAGTACTTC. It is translated as CASSYRDSWAETQYF. The whole variable domain, filled in from reference TRBV28 and TRBJ2-5, reads DVKVTQSSRYLVKRTGEKVFLECVQDMDHENMFWYRQDPGLGLRLIYFSYDVKMKEKGDIPEGYSVSREKKERFSLILESASTNQTSMYLCASSYRDSWAETQYFGPGTRLLVL.

This clonotype was counted many times. The gene calls are TRBV20-1 and TRBJ2-7; 7 bases match TRBD1. This CDR3 region has 15 residues. Germline CDR1 reads DFQATT; CDR2 reads SNEGSKA (reference sequence). V was pared by 1 base and J by 4 bases, with 10 bases of the junction left unmatched. The DNA of the CDR3 is TGCAGTGCTAGAGTGGCCCCGACAGGGCGGTACGAGCAGTACTTC. Its translation is CSARVAPTGRYEQYF.

V is TRBV4-1 and J is TRBJ2-2; D not certain. Germline V gene lookup returns CDR1 MGHRA and CDR2 YSYEKL. The length of the CDR3 is 13 residues. The V gene lost 3 bases and the J gene lost 5 bases, with 7 bases spanning the gap. CDR3 bases: TGCGCCAGCAGCCACCGTAGTACCGGGGAGCTGTTTTTT. It specifies CASSHRSTGELFF.

This clonotype showed up just a few times. The V and J genes are TRBV30 and TRBJ2-1; 7 bases are shared with TRBD1. Germline CDR1 reads GTSNPN; CDR2 reads SVGIG (reference sequence). Trimming removed 4 bases from V and 9 bases from J; junction bases left unmatched: 18. CDR3 length: 16 residues. The CDR3 region is CAWKGASVVGLGEQFF. The CDR3 DNA follows: TGTGCCTGGAAGGGGGCGTCAGTCGTCGGATTAGGTGAGCAGTTCTTC.

This clonotype was recorded many times. The chain joins TRBV2 to TRBJ1-6, with TRBD1 as a possible D gene (5 bases). Germline CDR1 SNHLY, CDR2 FYNNEI. The CDR3 runs to 14 residues. The V gene lost 6 bases and the J gene lost 6 bases, with 12 bases spanning the gap. CDR3 in DNA: TGTGCCAGCAGGACCGGGACGGCTAATTCACCCCTCCACTTT. Protein product: CASRTGTANSPLHF.

This clonotype was counted a few times. The V and J genes are TRBV19 and TRBJ1-1, with TRBD1 identical over 7 bases. The CDR3 length is 15 residues. Trimming removed 4 bases from V and 1 base from J; junction bases left unmatched: 6. Per the germline V gene, CDR1 is LNHDA and CDR2 is SQIVND (reference sequence). The CDR3 coding sequence is TGTGCCAGTAGTAAAGACAGGGAGTGGAACACTGAAGCTTTCTTT. Its protein product is CASSKDREWNTEAFF. The full variable domain, with the rest looked up from reference TRBV19 and TRBJ1-1, is DGGITQSPKYLFRKEGQNVTLSCEQNLNHDAMYWYRQDPGQGLRLIYYSQIVNDFQKGDIAEGYSVSREKKESFPLTVTSAQKNPTAFYLCASSKDREWNTEAFFGQGTRLTVV.

The V call is TRBV11-2, the J call TRBJ2-7; TRBD2 is a possible D gene (6 bases). V shed 5 bases and J shed 4 bases, with 15 bases lying between them. CDR1 and CDR2 (germline): SGHAT, FQNNGV. This CDR3 is built from 14 residues. DNA of the CDR3: TGTGCCAGCAGCCCGGGACTCTACCCTTACGAGCAGTACTTC. This codes for CASSPGLYPYEQYF.

Ten or more counts support this clonotype. The chain carries TRBV27 and TRBJ2-3; 7 bases fit TRBD1. The CDR3 contains 16 residues. Germline CDR1 MNHEY, CDR2 SMNVEV (reference sequence). V lost 6 bases and J lost 1; bases outside the gene matches: 10. In DNA form, the CDR3 reads TGTGCCAGCAGACGGGGACAGACCGGACGCACAGATACGCAGTATTTT. Translated: CASRRGQTGRTDTQYF.

The chain carries TRBV6-1 and TRBJ2-5, with D tentatively TRBD1 or TRBD2 (6 bases each). Germline loops: CDR1 MNHNS, CDR2 SASEGT. The V end lost 3 bases, the J end lost 6 bases, and 11 bases lay between the germline ends. The CDR3 runs to 13 residues. CDR3: CASSDRGLKTQYF. The CDR3, as DNA: TGTGCCAGCAGTGATCGGGGGCTAAAGACCCAGTACTTC.

The chain joins TRBV19 to TRBJ2-5; D uncertain. This CDR3 is 15 amino acids long. Germline V gene data show CDR1 as LNHDA and CDR2 as SQIVND (reference sequence). Trimming took 4 bases from V and 0 from J, leaving 12 bases between them. The CDR3: CASSRANANQETQYF. The CDR3 coding sequence is TGTGCCAGTAGTAGGGCTAACGCAAACCAAGAGACCCAGTACTTC.

This clonotype was seen at least ten times. The V call is TRBV24-1, the J call TRBJ2-3, with D perhaps assigned TRBD1 or TRBD2 (6 bases each). Germline CDR1 and CDR2: KGHDR and SFDVKD. V lost 4 bases to trimming and J lost 3 bases, with 13 bases between them. CDR3 length equals 15 residues. The CDR3 region is CATSEQGGGTDTQYF. CDR3 nucleotides: TGTGCCACCAGTGAACAGGGAGGAGGTACAGATACGCAGTATTTT.

This clonotype was observed at least ten times. The chain carries TRBV7-2 and TRBJ2-7; weak D call: TRBD2 (6 bases). The CDR3 consists of 17 residues. Trimming pared 4 bases from V and 1 base from J, leaving 20 bases between. Germline CDR1 and CDR2: SGHTA and FQGNSA. CDR3 nucleotide sequence: TGTGCCAGCAGCTCCAGTTGGCGGGATGGAGGATCCTACGAGCAGTACTTC. Translating gives CASSSSWRDGGSYEQYF.

This clonotype was observed a handful of times. The chain joins TRBV20-1 to TRBJ2-7, with TRBD2 matching 8 bases. CDR3 length: 12 residues. V lost 3 bases, J lost 7 bases, and 5 bases stayed unmatched. The V gene's germline CDR1 is DFQATT and CDR2 SNEGSKA (reference sequence). The DNA for the CDR3 is TGCAGTGCTAGCGGGAGGGCCCGAGAGCAGTACTTC. Protein: CSASGRAREQYF.

With regard to this clonotype: Given a much more abundant clone one base away, this may be a read error. This rearrangement joins TRBV28 to TRBJ1-5; D unclear. Germline lookup yields CDR1 MDHEN and CDR2 SYDVKM. Between the trimmed V and J ends, which lost 7 bases and 2 bases, there was a span of 9 bases. The CDR3 has 13 amino acids. The CDR3 DNA sequence: TGTGCCAGCACCAGACCAGGCAATCAGCCCCAGCATTTT. Protein product: CASTRPGNQPQHF. Looking up the rest from reference TRBV28 and TRBJ1-5 gives the full variable domain: DVKVTQSSRYLVKRTGEKVFLECVQDMDHENMFWYRQDPGLGLRLIYFSYDVKMKEKGDIPEGYSVSREKKERFSLILESASTNQTSMYLCASTRPGNQPQHFGDGTRLSIL.

This clonotype was picked up many times. The V gene is TRBV20-1, the J gene TRBJ2-3, with D maybe TRBD1 (6 bases). CDR3 size: 10 residues. Germline V lookup: CDR1 DFQATT, CDR2 SNEGSKA (reference sequence). This CDR3 is CRSDRDTQYF. CDR3 in DNA: TGCAGGTCAGACAGGGATACGCAGTATTTT.

This sequence joins TRBV5-4 and TRBJ1-5, with D possibly matching TRBD1 (5 bases). With 2 bases removed from V and 16 bases from J, the gap between germline ends came to 16 bases. The CDR3 extends over 12 amino acids. CDR1 is SGHNT, CDR2 YYREEE, per germline (reference sequence). CDR3 nucleotides: TGTGCCAGCAGCTTCGCAGACAGTCGCGGACATTTT. Translating gives CASSFADSRGHF.

This clonotype was seen at least ten times. This chain uses TRBV18 with TRBJ1-1; TRBD1 might be the D (6 bases). The CDR3 has 18 residues. V lost 1 base, J lost 1 base, and 19 bases lay in between. CDR1 and CDR2 (germline): KGHSH, LQKENI. CDR3 in amino acids: CASSPHRMGGGGNTEAFF. The CDR3 nucleotides read TGTGCCAGCTCACCACACCGGATGGGGGGCGGGGGGAACACTGAAGCTTTCTTT.

The chain combines TRBV6-2 or TRBV6-3 with TRBJ2-5; D uncertain. Germline assignment: CDR1 MNHEY and CDR2 SVGEGT. This CDR3 region has 13 residues. Trimming left V 6 bases short and J 5 bases short, with 13 bases between. The CDR3, as DNA: TGTGCCAGCAGGGCTCCGATAGTGGAGACCCAGTACTTC. It yields the protein CASRAPIVETQYF.

This clonotype was observed a few times. This chain uses TRBV4-2 with TRBJ1-4; 7 bases are shared with TRBD1. V lost 1 base, J lost 7 bases, and 9 bases stayed unmatched. Germline assignment: CDR1 LGHNA and CDR2 YNFKEQ. The CDR3 has 16 amino acids. CDR3 DNA: TGTGCCAGCAGCCAAGCTCAGAAGGGGGCGGGTGAAAAACTGTTTTTT. It codes for CASSQAQKGAGEKLFF.

There are many counts of this clonotype. The chain is built from TRBV20-1 and TRBJ1-1, with 7 bases lining up with TRBD1. Unmatched junction bases numbered 7, after V lost 1 base and J lost 5 bases. There are 14 residues in the CDR3. Germline loops: CDR1 DFQATT, CDR2 SNEGSKA (reference sequence). Written as DNA, the CDR3 is TGCAGTGCTAGAGGGGGAGGGGGCTTGACTGAAGCTTTCTTT. Translating gives CSARGGGGLTEAFF.

The chain is built from TRBV20-1 and TRBJ2-3; TRBD2 aligns across 8 bases. The CDR3 has 14 amino acids. The germline gives CDR1 DFQATT, CDR2 SNEGSKA (reference sequence). V gave up 6 bases and J gave up 2 bases; unmatched junction bases: 7. DNA of the CDR3: TGCAGTGCCCCGACTAGCGCGAACACAGATACGCAGTATTTT. Protein: CSAPTSANTDTQYF.

There are many counts of this clonotype. The rearrangement joins TRBV2 to TRBJ2-7; unclear D gene. V was shortened by 7 bases and J by 2 bases, with 12 bases between the two germline ends. The CDR3 is 13 amino acids. Per germline, CDR1 SNHLY and CDR2 FYNNEI. Here the CDR3 reads CASKGRQTYEQYF. The CDR3 bases are TGTGCCAGCAAAGGTCGGCAGACCTACGAGCAGTACTTC.

The chain is built from TRBV2 and TRBJ2-5, with D hard to call. This CDR3 is built from 15 residues. The V gene lost 6 bases and the J gene lost 1 base, with 15 bases spanning the gap. Per the germline V gene, CDR1 is SNHLY and CDR2 is FYNNEI. The CDR3 nucleotides are TGTGCCAGCAGCGGGTCTCTAGTCTTCCAAGAGACCCAGTACTTC. It yields the protein CASSGSLVFQETQYF.